This T cell receptor beta chain is from a study of CXCR3-negative and CXCR3-positive naive CD8 T cells. UMI-tagged TRB cDNA libraries were built via 5' RACE. No DNA is given; TCRdb re-called the 5' RACE reads and lists each CDR3 protein once. This table holds over 95,000 distinct CDR3 sequences. Concerning this clonotype itself: Its target is unknown.

Points from the study as a whole: TRB CDR3 hydrophobicity was greater in CXCR3-positive naive cells than in CXCR3-negative naive cells. Comparably high diversity was seen in both naive subsets, and much lower diversity in memory CD8+ cells.

This CDR3 is 14 amino acids long. Germline assignment: CDR1 SGHRS and CDR2 YFSETQ. This receptor was taken from a human donor in good health. Some clones in this sample may be carry-over from other donors' samples. The V and J genes are TRBV5-1 and TRBJ1-1. Sequencing was carried out using naive CXCR3+ CD8+ T cells from blood. This sample's subset: CD45RO-CCR7+CD27+CD95- naive CD8+ T cells expressing CXCR3 (TNR3+). CDR3 region: CASSQMAGNTEAFF.